This record looks at one TCR beta chain sequence and its context. Antigen unknown. This sample is part of a study of OX40 agonist ivuxolimab in advanced cancers. Findings and caveats of the study: Several nonresponders also turned out to have low normalized T-cell clonal expansion.

V was clipped by 1 base and J by 2 bases; unmatched bases: 7. The length of the CDR3 is 16 residues. Germline lookup yields CDR1 SEHNR and CDR2 FQNEAQ (reference sequence). Assay: immunoSEQ multiplex PCR; the TCRdb copy retains only in-frame clones and omits some. The sample records 40,000 to 45,000 clones, around 90% being singletons. Specimen: CD4+ or CD8+ T cells sorted from blood, collected in a trial of the OX40 agonist ivuxolimab. This sequence originates from an adult with an advanced solid tumor such as melanoma, head and neck, liver or kidney cancer. This chain uses TRBV7-9 with TRBJ2-7; 8 nucleotides match TRBD2. CDR3: CASSLVSGTRPYEQYF. In nucleotides, the CDR3 is TGTGCCAGCAGCTTAGTTTCCGGGACTAGGCCCTACGAGCAGTACTTC.